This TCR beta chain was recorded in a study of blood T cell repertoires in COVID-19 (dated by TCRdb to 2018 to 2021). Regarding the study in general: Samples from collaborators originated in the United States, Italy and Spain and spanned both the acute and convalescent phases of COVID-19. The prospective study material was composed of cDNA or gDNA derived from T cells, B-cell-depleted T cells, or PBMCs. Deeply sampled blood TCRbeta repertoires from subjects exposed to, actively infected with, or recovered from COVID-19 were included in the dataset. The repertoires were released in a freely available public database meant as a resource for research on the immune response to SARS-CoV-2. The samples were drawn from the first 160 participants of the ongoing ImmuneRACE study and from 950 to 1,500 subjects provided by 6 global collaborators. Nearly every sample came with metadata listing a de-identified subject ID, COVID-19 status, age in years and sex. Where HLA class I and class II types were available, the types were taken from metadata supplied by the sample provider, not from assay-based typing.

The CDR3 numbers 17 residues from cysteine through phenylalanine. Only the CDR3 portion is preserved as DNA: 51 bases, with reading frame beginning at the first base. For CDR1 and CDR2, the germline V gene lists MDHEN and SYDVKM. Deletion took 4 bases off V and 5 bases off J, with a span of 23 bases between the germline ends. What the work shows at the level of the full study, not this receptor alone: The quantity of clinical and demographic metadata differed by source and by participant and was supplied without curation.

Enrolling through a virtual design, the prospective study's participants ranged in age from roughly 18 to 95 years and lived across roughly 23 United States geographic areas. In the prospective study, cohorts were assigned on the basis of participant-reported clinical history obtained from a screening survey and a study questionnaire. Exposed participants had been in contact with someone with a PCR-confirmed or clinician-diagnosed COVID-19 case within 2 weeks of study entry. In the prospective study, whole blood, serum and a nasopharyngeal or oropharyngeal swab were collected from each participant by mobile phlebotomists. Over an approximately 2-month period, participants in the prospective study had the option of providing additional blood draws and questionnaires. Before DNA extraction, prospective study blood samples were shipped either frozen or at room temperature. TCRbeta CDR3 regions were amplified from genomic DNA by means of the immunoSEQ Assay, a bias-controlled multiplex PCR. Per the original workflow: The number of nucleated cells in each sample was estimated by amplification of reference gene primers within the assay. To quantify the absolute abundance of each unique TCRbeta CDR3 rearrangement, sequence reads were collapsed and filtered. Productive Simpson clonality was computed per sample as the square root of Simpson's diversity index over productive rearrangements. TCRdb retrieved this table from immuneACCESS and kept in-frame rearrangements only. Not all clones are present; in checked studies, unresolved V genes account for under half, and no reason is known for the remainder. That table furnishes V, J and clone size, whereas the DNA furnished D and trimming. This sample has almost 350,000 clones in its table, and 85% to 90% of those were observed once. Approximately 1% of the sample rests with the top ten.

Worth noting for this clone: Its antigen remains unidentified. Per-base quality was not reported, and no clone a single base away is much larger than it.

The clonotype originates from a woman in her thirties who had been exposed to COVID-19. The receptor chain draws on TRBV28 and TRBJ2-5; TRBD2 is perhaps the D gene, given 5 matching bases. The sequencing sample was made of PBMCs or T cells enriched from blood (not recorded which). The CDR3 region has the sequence CASSSPGGLAAIETQYF. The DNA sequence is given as TGTGCCAGCAGTTCCCCAGGAGGTCTAGCTGCAATTGAGACCCAGTACTTC.